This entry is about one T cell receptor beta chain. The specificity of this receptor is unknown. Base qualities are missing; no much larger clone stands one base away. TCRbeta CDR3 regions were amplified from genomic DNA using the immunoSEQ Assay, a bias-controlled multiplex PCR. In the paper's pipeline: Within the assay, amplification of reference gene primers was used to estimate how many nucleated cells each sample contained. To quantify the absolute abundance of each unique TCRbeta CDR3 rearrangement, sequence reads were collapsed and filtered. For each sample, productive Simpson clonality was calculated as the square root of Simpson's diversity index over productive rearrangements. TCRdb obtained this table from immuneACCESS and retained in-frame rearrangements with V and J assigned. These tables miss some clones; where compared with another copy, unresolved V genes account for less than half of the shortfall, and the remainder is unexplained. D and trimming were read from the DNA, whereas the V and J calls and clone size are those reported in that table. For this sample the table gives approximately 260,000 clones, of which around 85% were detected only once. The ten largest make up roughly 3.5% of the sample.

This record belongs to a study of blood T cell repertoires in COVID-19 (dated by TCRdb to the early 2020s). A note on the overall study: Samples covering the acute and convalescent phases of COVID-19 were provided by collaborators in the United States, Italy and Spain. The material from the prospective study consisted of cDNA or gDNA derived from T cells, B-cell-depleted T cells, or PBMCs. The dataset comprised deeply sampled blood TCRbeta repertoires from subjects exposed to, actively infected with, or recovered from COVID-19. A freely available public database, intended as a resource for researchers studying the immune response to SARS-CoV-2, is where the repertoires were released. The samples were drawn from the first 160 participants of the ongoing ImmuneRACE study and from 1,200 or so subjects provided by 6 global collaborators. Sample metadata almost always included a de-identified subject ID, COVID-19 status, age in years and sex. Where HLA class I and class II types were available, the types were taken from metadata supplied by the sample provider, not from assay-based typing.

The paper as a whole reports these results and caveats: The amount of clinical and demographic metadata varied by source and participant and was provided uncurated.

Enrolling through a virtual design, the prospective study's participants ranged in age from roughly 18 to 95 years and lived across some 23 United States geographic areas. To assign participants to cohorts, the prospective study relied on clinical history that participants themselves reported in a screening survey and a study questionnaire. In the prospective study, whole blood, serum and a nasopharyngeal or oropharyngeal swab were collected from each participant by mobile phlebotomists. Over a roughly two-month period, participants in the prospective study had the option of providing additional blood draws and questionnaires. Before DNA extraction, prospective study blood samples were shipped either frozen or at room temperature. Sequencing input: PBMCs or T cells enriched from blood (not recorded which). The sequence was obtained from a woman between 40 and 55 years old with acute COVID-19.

The bases read TGCGCCAGCACCCTCTCTAGCGGGAGAGGCGGGGAGCTGTTTTTT. Translated, this is CASTLSSGRGGELFF. This sequence uses TRBV5-1 and TRBJ2-2, with 10 bases matching TRBD2. CDR1 and CDR2 were assigned from the germline V gene as SGHRS and YFSETQ. The CDR3, cysteine through phenylalanine, is 15 amino acids long. Only the CDR3 DNA is retained, 45 bases long and in frame from the first base. Trimmed from V: 6 bases; trimmed from J: 7 bases; junction bases lacking a gene match: 9.